This T cell receptor beta chain was captured in a study of monozygotic twins with cystic fibrosis. Study-wide context: Library input was around 2.8 micrograms of fragmented DNA, with roughly 14 PCR cycles.

In the case of this clone: Its antigen is unidentified.

Trimming pared 4 bases from V and 2 bases from J, leaving 13 bases between. In germline, CDR1 is SGHRS, CDR2 YFSETQ. CDR3 length equals 14 residues. Study observations and caveats: Shared CDR3 numbers were not associated with age, concordance or severity. Monozygotic CF twins shared more identical nucleotide clonotypes than unrelated patients. Median Simpson clonality of approximately 0.0088 suggested naive T cells predominated.

Generated by immunoSEQ multiplex PCR, the TCRdb table keeps only in-frame clones and is missing some. The top ten clones hold more than 0.45% of a sample with approximately 10,000 clones, 70% to 90% of them seen once. This TCR derives from a man younger than 30 with cystic fibrosis. Source material: blood. The V and J genes are TRBV5-1 and TRBJ2-7, with a weak D call TRBD1 (5 bases). CDR3 bases: TGCGCCAGCAGCCCCAGACAGCAAGCCTACGAGCAGTACTTC. Its protein is CASSPRQQAYEQYF.